The T cell receptor (beta chain) described here comes from a study of shared clonotypes between healthy human individuals. Findings of the study overall: Despite large depth, rarefaction showed incomplete sorted-subset sequencing. Clonotype sharing across donors was expected to vary with sequencing depth.

Only Caucasian adults living in Nashville, Tennessee made up the donor group. With V trimmed by 5 bases and J by 7 bases, 5 bases remained unmatched. The CDR3 has 13 amino acids. Per the germline V gene, CDR1 is MNHEY and CDR2 is SMNVEV (reference sequence). Libraries were prepared by immunoSEQ multiplex PCR; TCRdb keeps only in-frame clonotypes and omits some of them. Of millions of clones in the sample, approximately 95% were seen once. On this clone: Antigen specificity is unknown.

The chain employs TRBV27 and TRBJ1-2, with 9 bases that match TRBD1. The specimen sequenced was naive CD4+ T cells from PBMCs. Subset denoted: CD45RA+ positively selected. The sequence derives from a man aged 18 to 29 in good health. Some clones in this sample may be carry-over from other donors' samples. The CDR3 loop reads CASSQDRGPGYTF. The CDR3 DNA reads as TGTGCCAGCAGTCAGGACAGGGGACCTGGCTACACCTTC.